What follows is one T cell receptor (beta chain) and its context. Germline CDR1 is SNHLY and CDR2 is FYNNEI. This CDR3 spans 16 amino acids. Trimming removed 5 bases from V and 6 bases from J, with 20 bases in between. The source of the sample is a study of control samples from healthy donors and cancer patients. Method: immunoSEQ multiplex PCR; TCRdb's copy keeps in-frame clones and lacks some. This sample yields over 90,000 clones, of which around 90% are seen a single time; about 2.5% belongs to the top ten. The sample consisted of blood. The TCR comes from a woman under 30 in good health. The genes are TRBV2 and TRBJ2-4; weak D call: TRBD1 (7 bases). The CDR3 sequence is CASSQTGGGSRNIQYF. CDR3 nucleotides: TGTGCCAGCAGTCAGACAGGAGGGGGCTCGAGAAACATTCAGTACTTC.